This T cell receptor beta chain came from a study of blood T cell repertoires in COVID-19. About the study: The United States, Italy and Spain provided the acute and convalescent COVID-19 samples. T cells, B-cell-depleted T cells, or PBMCs provided the cDNA or gDNA that served as material.

The CDR3 is 15 amino acids. V gave up 1 base and J gave up 5 bases; unmatched junction bases: 1. Looked up from germline, CDR1 is LGHDT and CDR2 is YNNKEL (reference sequence). The protocol was immunoSEQ multiplex PCR, while the TCRdb copy is restricted to in-frame clones and leaves out a portion. In the table there are tens of thousands of clones, about four fifths of which are singletons. The specimen sequenced was peripheral blood. The clonotype comes from a human donor in a cohort sampled during active COVID-19. The gene calls are TRBV3-1 (or the pseudogene TRBV3-2) and TRBJ2-4; 11 nucleotides match TRBD1. The chain's CDR3 is CASSQGTGGQNIQYF. DNA of the CDR3: TGTGCCAGCAGCCAAGGGACAGGGGGCCAAAACATTCAGTACTTC.